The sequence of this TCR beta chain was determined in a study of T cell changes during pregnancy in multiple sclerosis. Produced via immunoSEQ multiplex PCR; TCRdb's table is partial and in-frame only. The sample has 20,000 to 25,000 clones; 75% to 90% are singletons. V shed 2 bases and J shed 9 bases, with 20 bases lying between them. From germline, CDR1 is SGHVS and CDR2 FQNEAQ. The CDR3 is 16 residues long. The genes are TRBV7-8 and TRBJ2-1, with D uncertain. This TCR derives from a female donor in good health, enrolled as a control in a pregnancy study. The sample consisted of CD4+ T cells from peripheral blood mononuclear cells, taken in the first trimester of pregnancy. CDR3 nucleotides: TGTGCCAGCAGCTTACTTTCGAGTAGTGGTCCCGGTGAGCAGTTCTTC. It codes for CASSLLSSSGPGEQFF.